The 8 T cell receptor beta chains below were found in one sample sequenced in a study of OX40 agonist ivuxolimab in advanced cancers. Clones were sequenced by immunoSEQ multiplex PCR, and TCRdb holds only the in-frame ones, with some missing. The sample shows around 60,000 clones, 80% to 90% of them seen only once. The sequenced sample was CD4+ or CD8+ T cells sorted from blood, obtained in a trial of the OX40 agonist ivuxolimab. The receptors stem from an adult with an advanced solid tumor such as melanoma, head and neck, liver or kidney cancer.

The gene calls are TRBV5-5 and TRBJ2-3; D is possibly TRBD2 (6 bases). The CDR3 covers 12 residues. V shed 4 bases and J shed 3 bases, with 6 bases lying between them. Germline V gene lookup returns CDR1 SGHKS and CDR2 YYEKEE (reference sequence). The CDR3 coding sequence is TGTGCCAGCAGCCTAGCGACAGATACGCAGTATTTT. It translates to CASSLATDTQYF.

V is TRBV6-1 and J is TRBJ1-5; maybe TRBD1 (6 bases). V shed 7 bases and J shed 5 bases, with 15 bases lying between them. Germline CDR1 reads MNHNS; CDR2 reads SASEGT. This CDR3 region has 14 residues. This chain's CDR3 is CASTKGGIDQPQHF. CDR3 in DNA: TGTGCCAGCACCAAGGGGGGGATTGATCAGCCCCAGCATTTT.

This clone showed up just once. The rearrangement links TRBV7-8 to TRBJ2-7, with D unresolved. The CDR3 is 13 residues long. The germline gives CDR1 SGHVS, CDR2 FQNEAQ. With 10 bases removed from V and 5 bases from J, the gap between germline ends came to 18 bases. CDR3 loop: CATLKDGWNEQYF. For the CDR3, the DNA is TGTGCCACCCTGAAAGACGGATGGAACGAGCAGTACTTC.

This chain links TRBV11-2 with TRBJ2-7; D tentatively fits TRBD1 or TRBD2 (5 bases each). This CDR3 spans 12 amino acids. Trimming removed 9 bases from V and 2 bases from J, with 11 bases in between. Germline V CDR1 and CDR2: SGHAT, FQNNGV. The CDR3 loop reads CASGTLAYEQYF. The DNA for the CDR3 is TGTGCCAGTGGGACGCTAGCCTACGAGCAGTACTTC. Variable domain in full (rest from reference TRBV11-2 and TRBJ2-7): EAGVAQSPRYKIIEKRQSVAFWCNPISGHATLYWYQQILGQGPKLLIQFQNNGVVDDSQLPKDRFSAERLKGVDSTLKIQPAKLEDSAVYLCASGTLAYEQYFGPGTRLTVT.

This chain links TRBV19 with TRBJ2-3; 16 bases agree with TRBD2. The CDR3 spans 16 residues. Per the germline V gene, CDR1 is LNHDA and CDR2 is SQIVND (reference sequence). With 1 base clipped from V and 8 bases from J, the junction kept 3 bases outside the gene matches. The CDR3 nucleotides are TGTGCCAGTAGTATAGGGGGACTAGCGGGAGGGCCTACGCAGTATTTT. Protein product: CASSIGGLAGGPTQYF.

The chain links TRBV6-4 to TRBJ2-1, with TRBD2 matching over 7 bases. The CDR3 loop spans 14 amino acids. Germline lookup yields CDR1 MRHNA and CDR2 SNTAGT. Trimming at V came to 0 bases and at J to 9 bases, leaving 5 bases not matched to a gene. The CDR3 loop reads CASSDSGGGSEQFF. The CDR3 coding sequence is TGTGCCAGCAGTGACTCGGGGGGAGGGAGTGAGCAGTTCTTC.

On this clone: In the same sample, other DNA sequences code for this CDR3. The J gene is TRBJ2-5, the V gene TRBV5-1; D is unclear. The germline gives CDR1 SGHRS, CDR2 YFSETQ. This CDR3 is built from 11 residues. V was pared by 3 bases and J by 1 base, with 1 base between. CDR3 region: CASSSQETQYF. For the CDR3, the DNA is TGCGCCAGCAGCTCCCAAGAGACCCAGTACTTC.

The chain couples TRBV18 to TRBJ2-5; 8 bases fit TRBD1. The CDR3 loop spans 16 amino acids. V trimming: 1 base; J trimming: 3 bases; junction bases outside the gene matches: 7. Germline V gene data show CDR1 as KGHSH and CDR2 as LQKENI. The CDR3 is CASSPLAGGTEETQYF. The CDR3 region has the DNA TGTGCCAGCTCACCACTGGCAGGGGGCACGGAAGAGACCCAGTACTTC.